What follows describes a single TCR beta chain. Under the authors' procedure: Counts of nucleated cells, estimated from reference gene primer amplification, were obtained. Measured with immunoSEQ multiplex PCR; TCRdb has only the in-frame clones, and not every one. The D gene and trimming were derived from the DNA, and the V and J assignments and clone size from that table. In the table there are 25,000 to 35,000 clones, roughly 85% of which are singletons. The V gene lost 2 bases and the J gene lost 3 bases, with 17 bases spanning the gap. From germline, CDR1 is MDHEN and CDR2 SYDVKM. The CDR3 totals 16 residues. The data derive from a study of blood T cell repertoires in COVID-19. Background on the study: Acute and convalescent COVID-19 samples came from the United States, Italy and Spain. The analysed material was cDNA or gDNA that came from T cells, B-cell-depleted T cells, or PBMCs.

The chain carries TRBV28 and TRBJ2-7, with a weak D call TRBD1 (6 bases). The TCR was taken from a human donor in a cohort sampled during active COVID-19. Sequencing was carried out using peripheral blood. DNA for the CDR3: TGTGCCAGCAGTTTACCCAGAGGGGGTGGTTTCTACGAGCAGTACTTC. This codes for CASSLPRGGGFYEQYF. Full variable domain (remainder filled in from reference TRBV28 and TRBJ2-7): DVKVTQSSRYLVKRTGEKVFLECVQDMDHENMFWYRQDPGLGLRLIYFSYDVKMKEKGDIPEGYSVSREKKERFSLILESASTNQTSMYLCASSLPRGGGFYEQYFGPGTRLTVT.